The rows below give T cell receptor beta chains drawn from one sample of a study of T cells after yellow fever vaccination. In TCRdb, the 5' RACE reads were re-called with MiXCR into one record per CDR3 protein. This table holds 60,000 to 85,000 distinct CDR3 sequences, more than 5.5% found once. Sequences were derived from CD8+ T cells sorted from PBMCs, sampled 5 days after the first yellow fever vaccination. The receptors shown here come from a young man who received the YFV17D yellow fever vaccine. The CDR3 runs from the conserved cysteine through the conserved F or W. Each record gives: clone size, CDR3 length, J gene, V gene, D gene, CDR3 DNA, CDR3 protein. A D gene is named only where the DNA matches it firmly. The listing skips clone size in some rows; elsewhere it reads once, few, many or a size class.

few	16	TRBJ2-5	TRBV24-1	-	TGTGCCACCAGTGATTTCCAGGGTGGCCCTCAAGAGACCCAGTACTTC	CATSDFQGGPQETQYF
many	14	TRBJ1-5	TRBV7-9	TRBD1	TGTGCCAGCAGCAGGGACAGCAACAATCAGCCCCAGCATTTT	CASSRDSNNQPQHF
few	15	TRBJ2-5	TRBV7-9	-	TGTGCCAGCAGCTTATATGGCGGCGACGGTGAGACCCAGTACTTC	CASSLYGGDGETQYF
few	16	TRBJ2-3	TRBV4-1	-	TGCGCCAGCAGCCAAGGTGTGAGCTCCAGCACAGATACGCAGTATTTT	CASSQGVSSSTDTQYF
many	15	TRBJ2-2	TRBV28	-	TGTGCCAGCTTTAGGTACGGGAAGAACACCGGGGAGCTGTTTTTT	CASFRYGKNTGELFF
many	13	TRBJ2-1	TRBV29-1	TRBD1	TGCAGCGTCGGACAGGGGACCTACAATGAGCAGTTCTTC	CSVGQGTYNEQFF
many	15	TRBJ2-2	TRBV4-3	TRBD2	TGCGCCAGCAGCCCCGGACTAGCGGGGACCGGGGAGCTGTTTTTT	CASSPGLAGTGELFF
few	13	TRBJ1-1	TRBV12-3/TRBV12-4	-	TGTGCCAGCAGGGGCCTGTCTGTCACTGAAGCTTTCTTT	CASRGLSVTEAFF
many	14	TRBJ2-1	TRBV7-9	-	TGTGCCAGCAGCTCCGTCCTCTCCTACAATGAGCAGTTCTTC	CASSSVLSYNEQFF
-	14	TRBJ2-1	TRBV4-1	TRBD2	TGCGCCAGCAGCAGCGGACTAGCAGGGAATGAGCAGTTCTTC	CASSSGLAGNEQFF
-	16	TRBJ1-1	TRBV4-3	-	TGCGCCAGCAGCCAATTGGACGGACATGAGAACACTGAAGCTTTCTTT	CASSQLDGHENTEAFF
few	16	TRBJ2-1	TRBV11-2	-	TGTGCCAGCAGCTTAGGGGTCTACCGCACGGACAATGAGCAGTTCTTC	CASSLGVYRTDNEQFF
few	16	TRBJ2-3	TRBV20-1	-	TGCAGTGCAGGTAGCCCCGACAGAGCTACGACAGATACGCAGTATTTT	CSAGSPDRATTDTQYF
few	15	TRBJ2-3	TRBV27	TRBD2	TGTGCCAGCAGTTCTAGCGGGGAACGGTCAGATACGCAGTATTTT	CASSSSGERSDTQYF
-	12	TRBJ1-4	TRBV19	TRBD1	TGTGCCAGCTGGGACAGGAAGGAAAAACTGTTTTTT	CASWDRKEKLFF
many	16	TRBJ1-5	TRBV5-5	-	TGTGCCAGCAGCTTGCTACAGCCATATAGCAATCAGCCCCAGCATTTT	CASSLLQPYSNQPQHF
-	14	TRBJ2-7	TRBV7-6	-	TGTGCCAGCAGCTTAGGTACACAGACCTACGAGCAGTACTTC	CASSLGTQTYEQYF
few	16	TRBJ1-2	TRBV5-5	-	TGTGCCAGCAGCTTCTACCTTTCGGGTGCTAACTATGGCTACACCTTC	CASSFYLSGANYGYTF
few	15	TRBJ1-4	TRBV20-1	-	TGCAGTGCCCCGGACCTGGAGGAGACTAATGAAAAACTGTTTTTT	CSAPDLEETNEKLFF
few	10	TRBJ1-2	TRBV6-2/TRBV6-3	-	TGTGCCAGCGGCGTTTATGGCTACACCTTC	CASGVYGYTF
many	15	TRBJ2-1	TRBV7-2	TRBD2	TGTGCCAGCAGCCACGGACTAGCGGGGAACAATGAGCAGTTCTTC	CASSHGLAGNNEQFF
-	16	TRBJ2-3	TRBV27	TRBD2	TGTGCCAGCAGTTTATTGGCGGGGGGTAGCACAGATACGCAGTATTTT	CASSLLAGGSTDTQYF